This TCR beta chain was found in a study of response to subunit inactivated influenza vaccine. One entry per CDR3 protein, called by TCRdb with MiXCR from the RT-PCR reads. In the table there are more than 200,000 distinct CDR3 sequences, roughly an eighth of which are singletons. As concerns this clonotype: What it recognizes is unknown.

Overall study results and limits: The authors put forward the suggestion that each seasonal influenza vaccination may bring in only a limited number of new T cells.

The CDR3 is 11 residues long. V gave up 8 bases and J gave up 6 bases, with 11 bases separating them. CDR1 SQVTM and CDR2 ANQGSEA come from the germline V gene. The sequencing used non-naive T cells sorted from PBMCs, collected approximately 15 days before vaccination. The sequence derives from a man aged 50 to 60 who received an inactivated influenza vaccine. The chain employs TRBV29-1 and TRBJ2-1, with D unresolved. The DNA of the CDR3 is TGCAGCTCATTGTTCGGCAATGAGCAGTTCTTC. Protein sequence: CSSLFGNEQFF.